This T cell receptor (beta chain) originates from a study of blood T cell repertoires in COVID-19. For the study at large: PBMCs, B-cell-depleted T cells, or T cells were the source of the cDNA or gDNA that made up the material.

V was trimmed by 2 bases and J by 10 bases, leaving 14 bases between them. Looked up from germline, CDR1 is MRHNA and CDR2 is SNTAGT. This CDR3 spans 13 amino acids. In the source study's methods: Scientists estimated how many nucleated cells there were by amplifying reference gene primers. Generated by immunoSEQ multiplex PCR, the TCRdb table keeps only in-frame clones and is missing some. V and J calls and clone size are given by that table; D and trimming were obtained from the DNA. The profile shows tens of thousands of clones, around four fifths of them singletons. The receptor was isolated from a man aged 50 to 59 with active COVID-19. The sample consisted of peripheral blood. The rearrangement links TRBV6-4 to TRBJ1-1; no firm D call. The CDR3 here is CASSDRAGATAFF. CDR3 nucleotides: TGTGCCAGCAGTGACCGAGCGGGCGCAACAGCTTTCTTT.